This T cell receptor (beta chain) was recorded in a study of blood T cell repertoires in COVID-19. Study context: Acute-phase and convalescent COVID-19 samples originated in the United States, Italy and Spain.

The age range of participants was about 18 to 95 years, with residence in fewer than 25 US areas. Clinical histories supplied by participants themselves formed the basis of cohort assignment. Profiling relied on immunoSEQ multiplex PCR, and the TCRdb table lists in-frame clones only, not all of them. The sample lists about 220,000 clones, about 80% occurring once. Trimming removed 7 bases from V and 3 bases from J; junction bases left unmatched: 4. CDR3 length: 14 residues. Germline CDR1 reads MRHNA; CDR2 reads SNTAGT. This receptor was taken from a woman in her forties with acute COVID-19. The sequenced sample was PBMCs or T cells enriched from blood (not recorded which). The chain recombines TRBV6-4 with TRBJ2-2; 8 bases align to TRBD2. This CDR3 is CASKSGGYTGELFF. DNA for the CDR3: TGTGCCAGCAAAAGCGGGGGTTACACCGGGGAGCTGTTTTTT.